This TCR beta chain derives from a study of T cells in Graves' hyperthyroidism and ophthalmopathy. Study information: Initial diagnosis, before any treatment, was when peripheral blood was collected.

With a duration under 2 months, the hyperthyroidism was newly diagnosed in patients aged 18 to 65. Thyroid ultrasound, orbital computed tomography, clinical symptoms, and serum thyroxine and TRAb underpinned diagnoses. Study findings and constraints: Appearing also in blood were most of the thyroid clonotypes expanded above 0.001.

Details on this clonotype: What it binds is not known.

CDR3 size: 16 residues. Germline CDR1 MNHEY, CDR2 SMNVEV (reference sequence). The V gene end was trimmed by 5 bases and the J gene end by 4 bases; junction bases not matched to a gene: 12. Researchers took RNA transcripts and amplified the TCR beta CDR3 regions from them. RT-PCR in the first round (using the HTBI primer set) targeted the TCR CDR3. One entry per CDR3 protein results from TCRdb running MiXCR on the multiplex PCR reads. This sample carries fewer than 300,000 distinct CDR3 sequences, less than 30% of them seen once, and the ten largest clones take roughly 24%. The chain joins TRBV27 to TRBJ2-7; 9 positions agree with TRBD2. The sequence derives from a man in his forties with Graves' hyperthyroidism that later progressed to Graves' ophthalmopathy. Sequenced material: blood. CDR3 in DNA: TGTGCCAGCAGTCTCCAACCGGGACTAGCAGTTTACGAGCAGTACTTC. The encoded protein is CASSLQPGLAVYEQYF.